This T cell receptor beta chain originates from a study of shared clonotypes between healthy human individuals. Background on the study: CD8 memory received one plate per donor, CD8 naive two, CD4 memory three and CD4 naive three.

Sequenced by immunoSEQ multiplex PCR; TCRdb stores in-frame clones only, minus some. The sample records around 980,000 clones, 75% to 85% being singletons. Notes on the study in general: Larger richness was generally estimated for naive than memory subsets. Sample collection involved blood only; tissue repertoires are likely different.

This CDR3 is built from 15 residues. The V gene lost 0 bases and the J gene lost 2 bases, with 11 bases spanning the gap. The germline gives CDR1 MNHEY, CDR2 SMNVEV (reference sequence). Regarding this clone: Its antigen is currently unknown.

Sequencing input: memory CD4+ T cells from PBMCs. Subset denoted: CD45RA-negative fraction. The origin of this receptor is a man aged 18 to 29 in good health. Some clones in this sample may be carry-over from other donors' samples. The J gene is TRBJ2-7, the V gene TRBV27, with D tentatively TRBD1 (6 bases). CDR3 sequence: CASSLSLTGTYEQYF. The CDR3 nucleotides read TGTGCCAGCAGTTTATCGTTGACAGGCACCTACGAGCAGTACTTC.